This TCR beta chain stems from a study of T cell repertoires in cytomegalovirus infection. Study background: Used in the study were CMV epitopes, some recently identified and HLA-C-restricted, others well-studied and HLA-B-restricted.

A note on this clonotype: Its antigen is not identified.

TCRdb analysed the reads with MiXCR anew, one entry per CDR3 protein. The sample consists of about 900,000 distinct CDR3 sequences, approximately 31% of them appearing once. V was clipped by 6 bases and J by 1 base, with 18 bases between them. CDR1 DFQATT and CDR2 SNEGSKA come from the germline V gene (reference sequence). The CDR3 length is 16 residues. This clonotype was sampled from a human donor in good health (CMV status not recorded). Some clones in this sample may be carry-over from other donors' samples. The V call is TRBV20-1, the J call TRBJ2-2; tentatively, D is TRBD1 (6 bases). The sample in question was cultured CD8+ T cells from PBMCs, obtained from culture after CMV antigen stimulation. The CDR3 here is CSAPRQDRLNTGELFF. Here the CDR3 DNA reads TGCAGTGCCCCAAGACAGGATCGATTGAACACCGGGGAGCTGTTTTTT.